These T cell receptor beta chains were read from a single sample in a study of memory CD4+ T cells and cytomegalovirus serostatus. Clones were sequenced by immunoSEQ multiplex PCR, and TCRdb holds only the in-frame ones, with some missing. Of approximately 53,000 clones listed, roughly 78% are singletons. The sequenced sample consisted of memory CD4+ T cells from blood. The receptors derive from an adult in good health and CMV-seronegative. CDR3s include the opening cysteine and the closing phenylalanine or tryptophan. The D gene is left open where the match is weak. Clone size is given for some rows only: seen once, a few or many times, or a class if the clone is expanded.

size: NA; D: NA; V: TRBV5-1; J: TRBJ1-4; length: 14; CDR3: CASSLGQNNEKLFF; DNA: TGCGCCAGCAGCTTGGGACAGAATAATGAAAAACTGTTTTTT
size: once; D: NA; V: TRBV29-1; J: TRBJ2-7; length: 13; CDR3: CSVEFEGKYEQYF; DNA: TGCAGCGTTGAATTTGAAGGAAAGTACGAGCAGTACTTC
size: NA; D: TRBD2; V: TRBV5-8; J: TRBJ2-5; length: 13; CDR3: CASSPEREGTQYF; DNA: TGTGCCAGCAGCCCCGAAAGGGAGGGGACCCAGTACTTC
size: NA; D: TRBD1; V: TRBV27; J: TRBJ2-7; length: 14; CDR3: CASTLGQGAKEQYF; DNA: TGTGCCAGCACCTTGGGACAGGGGGCGAAAGAGCAGTACTTC
size: NA; D: TRBD1; V: TRBV10-1; J: TRBJ1-1; length: 23; CDR3: CASSEPHRDRVQGLPLGDTEAFF; DNA: TGCGCCAGCAGTGAGCCGCACCGGGACAGGGTGCAGGGGCTACCCTTGGGGGACACTGAAGCTTTCTTT
size: NA; D: NA; V: TRBV15; J: TRBJ2-7; length: 13; CDR3: CATSRGYSYEQYF; DNA: TGTGCCACCAGCAGGGGGTACTCCTACGAGCAGTACTTC
size: NA; D: NA; V: TRBV11-2; J: TRBJ2-1; length: 15; CDR3: CASSLALVGGNELFF; DNA: TGTGCCAGCAGCTTAGCCCTGGTGGGGGGAAATGAGCTGTTCTTC
size: NA; D: NA; V: TRBV10-3; J: TRBJ1-2; length: 17; CDR3: CAISESKTGIANYGYTF; DNA: TGTGCCATCAGTGAGTCGAAAACAGGGATAGCTAACTATGGCTACACCTTC
size: NA; D: NA; V: TRBV6-5; J: TRBJ2-2; length: 14; CDR3: CATGDLQNTGELFF; DNA: TGTGCCACGGGGGATTTACAGAACACCGGGGAGCTGTTTTTT
size: NA; D: TRBD2; V: TRBV2; J: TRBJ2-7; length: 18; CDR3: CASSLASEELAGRYEQYF; DNA: TGTGCCAGCAGCCTCGCATCCGAGGAGCTAGCGGGACGGTACGAGCAGTACTTC
size: NA; D: NA; V: TRBV6-1; J: TRBJ2-1; length: 14; CDR3: CASSGTTRGNEQFF; DNA: TGTGCCAGCAGTGGGACAACTAGGGGCAATGAGCAGTTCTTC
size: few; D: NA; V: TRBV28; J: TRBJ1-5; length: 12; CDR3: CASSSGTQPQHF; DNA: TGTGCCAGCAGTTCCGGGACTCAGCCCCAGCATTTT
size: NA; D: NA; V: TRBV20-1; J: TRBJ2-7; length: 11; CDR3: CSAGTFYEQYF; DNA: TGCAGTGCTGGGACCTTCTACGAGCAGTACTTC
size: NA; D: NA; V: TRBV6-1; J: TRBJ2-3; length: 14; CDR3: CASSRTASTDTQYF; DNA: TGTGCCAGCAGTCGGACCGCTAGCACAGATACGCAGTATTTT
size: NA; D: NA; V: TRBV11-1; J: TRBJ2-2; length: 14; CDR3: CASSTARGTGELLF; DNA: TGTGCCAGCAGCACAGCCAGGGGCACCGGGGAGCTGCTTTTT
size: NA; D: NA; V: TRBV18; J: TRBJ1-3; length: 16; CDR3: CASSPPGRSSGNTIYF; DNA: TGTGCCAGCTCACCACCGGGCAGGAGCTCTGGAAACACCATATATTTT
size: NA; D: TRBD2; V: TRBV27; J: TRBJ2-2; length: 16; CDR3: CASSKLAGLNTGELFF; DNA: TGTGCCAGCAGCAAACTAGCGGGACTAAACACCGGGGAGCTGTTTTTT
size: NA; D: TRBD2; V: TRBV10-3; J: TRBJ2-7; length: 13; CDR3: CAIKGTSADEQYF; DNA: TGTGCCATCAAGGGGACTAGCGCTGACGAGCAGTACTTC
size: NA; D: NA; V: TRBV5-6; J: TRBJ2-7; length: 13; CDR3: CASRDRTSYEQYF; DNA: TGTGCCAGCAGAGACAGGACATCCTACGAGCAGTACTTC
size: NA; D: TRBD1; V: TRBV29-1; J: TRBJ1-4; length: 13; CDR3: CSVSRTGDRKLFF; DNA: TGCAGCGTCTCCCGGACAGGGGACAGAAAACTGTTTTTT
size: NA; D: TRBD2; V: TRBV5-1; J: TRBJ2-2; length: 20; CDR3: CASSSSPGLAPRKTAGELFF; DNA: TGCGCCAGCAGCTCGAGTCCGGGACTAGCGCCCAGAAAGACGGCCGGGGAGCTGTTTTTT
size: NA; D: TRBD2; V: TRBV5-4; J: TRBJ2-2; length: 16; CDR3: CASSPLGTSGTGELFF; DNA: TGTGCCAGCAGCCCACTGGGGACTAGCGGCACCGGGGAGCTGTTTTTT
size: few; D: NA; V: TRBV5-1; J: TRBJ2-7; length: 14; CDR3: CASSLVAGVEEQYF; DNA: TGCGCCAGCAGCTTGGTGGCAGGGGTTGAAGAGCAGTACTTC
size: few; D: TRBD1; V: TRBV2; J: TRBJ1-1; length: 14; CDR3: CASSQGQGNTEAFF; DNA: TGTGCCAGCAGCCAAGGACAGGGGAACACTGAAGCTTTCTTT
size: NA; D: TRBD1; V: TRBV29-1; J: TRBJ2-3; length: 13; CDR3: CSVLDRVTDTQYF; DNA: TGCAGCGTTCTTGACAGGGTTACAGATACGCAGTATTTT
size: NA; D: TRBD2; V: TRBV4-1; J: TRBJ2-1; length: 16; CDR3: CASSQDRGGRVNEQFF; DNA: TGCGCCAGCAGCCAAGACCGGGGCGGGAGGGTTAATGAGCAGTTCTTC
size: NA; D: TRBD1; V: TRBV4-1; J: TRBJ1-2; length: 15; CDR3: CASSQADREFRGYTF; DNA: TGCGCCAGCAGCCAAGCCGACAGGGAGTTTCGGGGCTACACCTTC
size: NA; D: TRBD2; V: TRBV10-2; J: TRBJ2-5; length: 12; CDR3: CASAAGGETQYF; DNA: TGCGCCAGCGCGGCGGGAGGGGAGACCCAGTACTTC
size: NA; D: NA; V: TRBV11-3; J: TRBJ2-1; length: 14; CDR3: CASSLDPTRNEQFF; DNA: TGTGCCAGCAGCTTAGATCCCACCCGGAATGAGCAGTTCTTC
size: NA; D: TRBD1; V: TRBV27; J: TRBJ1-2; length: 12; CDR3: CASSLTGDGYTF; DNA: TGTGCCAGCAGCCTAACAGGGGACGGCTACACCTTC
size: few; D: NA; V: TRBV7-2; J: TRBJ1-6; length: 14; CDR3: CASSLGLGGELDHF; DNA: TGTGCCAGCAGCTTAGGACTGGGAGGGGAACTTGACCACTTT
size: NA; D: TRBD1; V: TRBV7-9; J: TRBJ1-4; length: 16; CDR3: CASSSRQGIKSEKLFF; DNA: TGTGCCAGCAGCTCGAGACAGGGGATCAAGAGTGAAAAACTGTTTTTT
size: NA; D: NA; V: TRBV11-2; J: TRBJ2-5; length: 14; CDR3: CASSFSSAQETQYF; DNA: TGTGCCAGCAGCTTTTCCAGCGCACAAGAGACCCAGTACTTC
size: few; D: NA; V: TRBV2; J: TRBJ2-7; length: 18; CDR3: CASSEPLDSLTISYEQYF; DNA: TGTGCCAGCAGTGAACCCCTCGACAGCTTGACAATTTCCTACGAGCAGTACTTC
size: few; D: TRBD2; V: TRBV7-2; J: TRBJ2-5; length: 16; CDR3: CASSPGLRESQETQYF; DNA: TGTGCCAGCAGCCCAGGGCTGCGGGAGAGCCAAGAGACCCAGTACTTC
size: NA; D: NA; V: TRBV5-6; J: TRBJ1-5; length: 15; CDR3: CASSSTGRDNQPQHF; DNA: TGTGCCAGCAGCTCTACGGGACGGGACAATCAGCCCCAGCATTTT
size: NA; D: NA; V: TRBV4-1; J: TRBJ2-7; length: 15; CDR3: CASSQVDSGYYEQYF; DNA: TGCGCCAGCAGCCAAGTGGATAGCGGATACTACGAGCAGTACTTC
size: NA; D: NA; V: TRBV28; J: TRBJ1-2; length: 14; CDR3: CASSLAARKGDFTF; DNA: TGTGCCAGCAGTTTAGCCGCCAGAAAGGGGGACTTCACCTTC
size: NA; D: NA; V: TRBV9; J: TRBJ2-5; length: 15; CDR3: CASSLQGKRAETQYF; DNA: TGTGCCAGCAGCCTGCAAGGCAAAAGGGCAGAGACCCAGTACTTC
size: few; D: NA; V: TRBV7-9; J: TRBJ2-4; length: 14; CDR3: CASSLAGPRSIQYF; DNA: TGTGCCAGCAGCTTAGCGGGCCCGCGCAGCATTCAGTACTTC
size: NA; D: TRBD1; V: TRBV2; J: TRBJ2-5; length: 11; CDR3: CASSPRGQGDF; DNA: TGTGCCAGCAGTCCTAGGGGACAGGGGGACTTC